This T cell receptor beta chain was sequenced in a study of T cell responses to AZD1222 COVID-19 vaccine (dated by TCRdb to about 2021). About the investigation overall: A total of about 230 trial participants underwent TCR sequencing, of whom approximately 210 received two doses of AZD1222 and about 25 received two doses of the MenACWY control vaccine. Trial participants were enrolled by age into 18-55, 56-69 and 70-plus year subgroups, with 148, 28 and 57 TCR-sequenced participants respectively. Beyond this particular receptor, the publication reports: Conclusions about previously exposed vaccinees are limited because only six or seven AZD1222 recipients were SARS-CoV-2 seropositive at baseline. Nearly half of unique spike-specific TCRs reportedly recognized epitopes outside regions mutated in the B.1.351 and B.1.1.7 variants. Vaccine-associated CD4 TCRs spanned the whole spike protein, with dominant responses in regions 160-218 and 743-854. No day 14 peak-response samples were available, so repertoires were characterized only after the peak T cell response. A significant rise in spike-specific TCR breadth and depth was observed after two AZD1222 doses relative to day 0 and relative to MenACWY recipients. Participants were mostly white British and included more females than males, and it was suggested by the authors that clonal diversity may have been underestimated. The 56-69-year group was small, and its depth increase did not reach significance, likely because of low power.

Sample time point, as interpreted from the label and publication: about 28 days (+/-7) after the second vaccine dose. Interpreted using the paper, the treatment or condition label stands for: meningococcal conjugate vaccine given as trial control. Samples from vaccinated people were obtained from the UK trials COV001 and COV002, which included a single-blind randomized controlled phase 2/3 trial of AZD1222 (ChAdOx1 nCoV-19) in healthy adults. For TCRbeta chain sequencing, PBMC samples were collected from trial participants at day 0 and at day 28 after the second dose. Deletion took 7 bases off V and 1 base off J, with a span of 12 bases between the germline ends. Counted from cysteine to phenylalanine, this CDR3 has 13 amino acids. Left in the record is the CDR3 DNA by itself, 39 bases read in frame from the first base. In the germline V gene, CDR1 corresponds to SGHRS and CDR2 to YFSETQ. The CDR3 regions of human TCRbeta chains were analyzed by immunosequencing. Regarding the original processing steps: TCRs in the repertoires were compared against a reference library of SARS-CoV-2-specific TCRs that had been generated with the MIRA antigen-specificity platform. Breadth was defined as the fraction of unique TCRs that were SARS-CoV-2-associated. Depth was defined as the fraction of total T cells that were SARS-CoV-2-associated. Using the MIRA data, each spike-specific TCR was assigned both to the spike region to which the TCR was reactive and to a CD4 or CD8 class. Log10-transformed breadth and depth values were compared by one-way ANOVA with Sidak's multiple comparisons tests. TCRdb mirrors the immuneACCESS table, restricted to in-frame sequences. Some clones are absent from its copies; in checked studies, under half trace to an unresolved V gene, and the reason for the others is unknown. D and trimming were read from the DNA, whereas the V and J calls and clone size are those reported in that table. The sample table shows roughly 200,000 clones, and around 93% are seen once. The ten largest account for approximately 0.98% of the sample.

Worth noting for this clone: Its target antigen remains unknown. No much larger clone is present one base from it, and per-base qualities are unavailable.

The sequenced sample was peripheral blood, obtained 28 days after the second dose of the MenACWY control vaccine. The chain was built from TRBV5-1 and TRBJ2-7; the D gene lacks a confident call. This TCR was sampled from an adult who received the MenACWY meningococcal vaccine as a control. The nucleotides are TGCGCCAGCCAAAGCGCATTTTCCTACGAGCAGTACTTC. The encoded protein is CASQSAFSYEQYF.